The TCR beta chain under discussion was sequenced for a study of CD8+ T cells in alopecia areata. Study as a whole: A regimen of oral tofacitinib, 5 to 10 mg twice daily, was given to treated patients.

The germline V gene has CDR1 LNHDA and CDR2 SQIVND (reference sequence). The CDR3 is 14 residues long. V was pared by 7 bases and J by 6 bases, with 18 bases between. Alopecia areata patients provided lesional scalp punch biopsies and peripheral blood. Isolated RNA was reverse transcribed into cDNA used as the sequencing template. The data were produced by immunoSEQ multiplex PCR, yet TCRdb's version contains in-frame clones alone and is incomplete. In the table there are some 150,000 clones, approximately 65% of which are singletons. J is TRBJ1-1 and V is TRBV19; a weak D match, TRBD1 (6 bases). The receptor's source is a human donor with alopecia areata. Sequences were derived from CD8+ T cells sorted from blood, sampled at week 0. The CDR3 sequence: CASNTIQGSPEAFF. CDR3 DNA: TGTGCCAGTAACACTATACAGGGATCCCCTGAAGCTTTCTTT.